Below are 17 T cell receptor beta chains sequenced from a single sample in a study of shared clonotypes between healthy human individuals. Profiling relied on immunoSEQ multiplex PCR, and the TCRdb table lists in-frame clones only, not all of them. The sample has under 300,000 clones, 65% seen once. The sequencing input was memory CD4+ T cells sorted from blood. Subset described: CD45RA-negative fraction. The source of these receptors is a man between 25 and 39 years old in good health.

This chain uses TRBV4-1 with TRBJ1-2; the D is unclear. The CDR3 runs 15 residues. Germline lookup yields CDR1 MGHRA and CDR2 YSYEKL. V was trimmed by 0 bases and J by 5 bases, leaving 13 bases between them. The CDR3 sequence is CASSQDQGLGYGYTF. CDR3 sequence (DNA): TGCGCCAGCAGCCAAGATCAAGGGCTGGGGTATGGCTACACCTTC.

This chain connects TRBV21-1 to TRBJ1-1. TRBV21-1 represents a pseudogene. This CDR3 comprises 14 residues. Here the CDR3 DNA reads TGTGCCAGCAGCAGGGTTCCGCGAGACACTGAAGCTTTCTTT. This codes for CASSRVPRDTEAFF.

This rearrangement joins TRBV7-9 to TRBJ2-1; tentatively, D is TRBD1 (5 bases). Germline values: CDR1 SEHNR, CDR2 FQNEAQ (reference sequence). V gave up 6 bases and J gave up 5 bases, with 17 bases separating them. The CDR3 runs to 15 residues. The CDR3 reads CASSPKGVQDNEQFF. Written as DNA, the CDR3 is TGTGCCAGCAGTCCTAAAGGGGTACAGGACAATGAGCAGTTCTTC.

The rearrangement links TRBV5-4 to TRBJ1-2; 11 bases are a match to TRBD1. Germline values: CDR1 SGHNT, CDR2 YYREEE (reference sequence). The CDR3 sequence is 15 residues long. V was clipped by 4 bases and J by 1 base; unmatched bases: 3. The CDR3 region is CASSTGTGGNYGYTF. The CDR3 DNA reads as TGTGCCAGCAGCACTGGGACAGGGGGTAACTATGGCTACACCTTC.

This rearrangement joins TRBV10-2 to TRBJ2-1; D possibly corresponds to TRBD1 (6 bases). Germline V gene sequence: CDR1 WSHSY, CDR2 SAAADI. Trimming left V 6 bases short and J 4 bases short, with 19 bases between. The CDR3 is 16 amino acids. The CDR3 reads CASSIVQGKYYNEQFF. The CDR3 DNA is TGCGCCAGCAGCATCGTCCAGGGGAAGTATTACAATGAGCAGTTCTTC.

This rearrangement joins TRBV10-3 to TRBJ1-1, with D perhaps matching TRBD1 (6 bases). This CDR3 contains 14 residues. Germline-derived CDR1 and CDR2 are ENHRY and SYGVKD. V lost 6 bases to trimming and J lost 4 bases, with 15 bases between them. The CDR3 region is CAIRSEGVGTEAFF. The CDR3 DNA reads as TGTGCCATCAGGTCCGAGGGGGTAGGCACTGAAGCTTTCTTT.

This chain joins TRBV7-9 and TRBJ2-1, with D maybe TRBD1 (6 bases). Germline V gene data show CDR1 as SEHNR and CDR2 as FQNEAQ (reference sequence). The V end was cut by 3 bases, the J end by 5 bases, with 8 bases between. The CDR3 runs 13 residues. This CDR3 reads CASSLDSNNEQFF. CDR3 DNA: TGTGCCAGCAGCTTGGACAGCAACAATGAGCAGTTCTTC.

The rearrangement joins TRBV13 to TRBJ2-2, with 7 bases aligning to TRBD2. This CDR3 is built from 15 residues. Unmatched junction bases numbered 10, after V lost 6 bases and J lost 6 bases. Germline loops: CDR1 PRHDT, CDR2 FYEKMQ (reference sequence). CDR3 loop: CASRFRDYLPGELFF. DNA of the CDR3: TGTGCCAGCAGGTTCCGGGACTACTTGCCCGGGGAGCTGTTTTTT.

CDR3 DNA: TGTGCCAGCAGCTTAGGGGTGAGGGGAAGCTCCTACAATGAGCAGTTCTTC. It specifies CASSLGVRGSSYNEQFF. This chain links TRBV7-6 with TRBJ2-1; D is perhaps TRBD1 or TRBD2 (5 bases each). Trimming stripped 1 base from V and 0 bases from J, with 13 bases between. Germline V gene data show CDR1 as SGHVS and CDR2 as FNYEAQ. There are 17 residues in the CDR3.

V usage is TRBV6-6 and J usage is TRBJ2-1; the D gene could be TRBD1 or TRBD2 (5 bases each). The germline V gene has CDR1 MNHNY and CDR2 SVGAGI (reference sequence). Trimming stripped 6 bases from V and 3 bases from J, with 15 bases between. The length of the CDR3 is 15 residues. In nucleotides, the CDR3 is TGTGCCAGCAGCGACCGGGACGGCATCTACAATGAGCAGTTCTTC. Translated: CASSDRDGIYNEQFF.

As for this clone: This same CDR3 is encoded by further DNA sequences in the sample. V and J are TRBV2 and TRBJ2-3, with 8 bases matching TRBD2. J was trimmed by 6 bases and V by 6 bases; bases with no gene match: 8. Germline-derived CDR1 and CDR2 are SNHLY and FYNNEI. The length of the CDR3 is 14 residues. CDR3 residues: CASSQRELGDTQYF. CDR3 coding DNA: TGTGCCAGCAGCCAGCGGGAGCTTGGGGATACGCAGTATTTT.

A remark on this clone: At one boundary the junction diverges from the germline segment, which might be a read error. V and J are TRBV7-7 and TRBJ2-2; 8 bases fit TRBD2. The CDR3 extends over 16 amino acids. The germline gives CDR1 SSHAT, CDR2 FNYEAQ (reference sequence). CDR3 DNA: TGTGCTAGCAGCTGGGGGCTAGCGGGTACCACCGGGGAGCTGTTTTTT. Encoded protein: CASSWGLAGTTGELFF.

The chain employs TRBV21-1 and TRBJ2-1; the DNA was not compared with TRBD1, the D call given in the table. TRBV21-1 is a documented pseudogene. This CDR3 is 16 amino acids long. CDR3 in DNA: TGTGCCAGCAGGGGGACAGGGTTTTTTTGGGGCAATGAGCAGTTCTTC. Residues: CASRGTGFFWGNEQFF.

The chain combines TRBV20-1 with TRBJ1-2; D is perhaps TRBD1 (6 bases). The germline CDR1 and CDR2 sequences are DFQATT and SNEGSKA (reference sequence). The V end was cut by 3 bases, the J end by 7 bases, with 9 bases between. This CDR3 region has 11 residues. The CDR3 sequence: CSASEQGGYTF. CDR3 nucleotides: TGCAGTGCTAGCGAACAGGGTGGCTACACCTTC.

This sequence joins TRBV9 and TRBJ2-1; D might be TRBD2 (5 bases). V shed 2 bases and J shed 9 bases, with 12 bases lying between them. Germline V lookup: CDR1 SGDLS, CDR2 YYNGEE. The CDR3 is 13 residues long. The CDR3 sequence is CASSVPSRSEQFF. The CDR3 nucleotides read TGTGCCAGCAGCGTTCCTAGCAGGTCTGAGCAGTTCTTC. Filled out from reference TRBV9 and TRBJ2-1, the complete variable domain reads DSGVTQTPKHLITATGQRVTLRCSPRSGDLSVYWYQQSLDQGLQFLIQYYNGEERAKGNILERFSAQQFPDLHSELNLSSLELGDSALYFCASSVPSRSEQFFGPGTRLTVL.

V usage is TRBV20-1 and J usage is TRBJ1-5; D is uncertain. Germline V lookup: CDR1 DFQATT, CDR2 SNEGSKA (reference sequence). The CDR3 runs 11 residues. Trimming shortened V by 1 base and J by 7 bases, and 5 bases separated the two germline ends. CDR3: CSARATQPQHF. The DNA of the CDR3 is TGCAGTGCTAGAGCAACGCAGCCCCAGCATTTT.

V usage is TRBV2 and J usage is TRBJ2-6, with D possibly being TRBD2 (6 bases). CDR1 is SNHLY and CDR2 is FYNNEI in the germline V gene. This CDR3 is 18 amino acids long. V was shortened by 8 bases and J by 0 bases, with 20 bases between the two germline ends. As DNA, the CDR3 is TGTGCCAGCTCTGAATGGCGGGGAAAAAGCTCTGGGGCCAACGTCCTGACTTTC. Encoded protein: CASSEWRGKSSGANVLTF.